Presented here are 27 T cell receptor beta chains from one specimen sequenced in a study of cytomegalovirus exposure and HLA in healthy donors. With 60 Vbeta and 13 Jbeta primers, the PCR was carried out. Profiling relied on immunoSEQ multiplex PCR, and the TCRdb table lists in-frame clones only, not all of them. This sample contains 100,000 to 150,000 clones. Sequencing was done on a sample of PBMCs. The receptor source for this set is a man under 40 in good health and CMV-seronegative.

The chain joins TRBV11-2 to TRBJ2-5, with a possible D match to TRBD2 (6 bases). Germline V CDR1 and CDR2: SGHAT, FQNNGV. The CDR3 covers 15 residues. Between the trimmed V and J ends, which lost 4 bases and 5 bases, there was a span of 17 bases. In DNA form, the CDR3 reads TGTGCCAGCAGCTCGCCCGGGACTCCTTGGGAGACCCAGTACTTC. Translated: CASSSPGTPWETQYF.

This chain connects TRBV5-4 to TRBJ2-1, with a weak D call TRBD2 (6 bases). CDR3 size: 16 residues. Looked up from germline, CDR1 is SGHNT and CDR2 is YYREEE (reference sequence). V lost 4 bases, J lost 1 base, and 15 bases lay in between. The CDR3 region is CASSLGGLGSYNEQFF. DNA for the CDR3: TGTGCCAGCAGCCTGGGAGGACTCGGATCCTACAATGAGCAGTTCTTC.

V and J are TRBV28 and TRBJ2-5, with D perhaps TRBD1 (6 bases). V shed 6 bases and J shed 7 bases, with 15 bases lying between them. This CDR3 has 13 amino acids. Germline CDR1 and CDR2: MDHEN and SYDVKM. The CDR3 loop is CASSKQGYGTQYF. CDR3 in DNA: TGTGCCAGCAGCAAACAGGGCTACGGGACCCAGTACTTC.

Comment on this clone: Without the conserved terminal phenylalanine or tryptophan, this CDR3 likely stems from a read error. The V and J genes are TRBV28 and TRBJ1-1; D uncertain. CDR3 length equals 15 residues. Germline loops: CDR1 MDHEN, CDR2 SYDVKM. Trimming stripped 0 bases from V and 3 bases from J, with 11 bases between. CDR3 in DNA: TGTGCCAGCAGTTTATGGCGCAACACGGACACTGAAGCTTTCCTT. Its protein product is CASSLWRNTDTEAFL.

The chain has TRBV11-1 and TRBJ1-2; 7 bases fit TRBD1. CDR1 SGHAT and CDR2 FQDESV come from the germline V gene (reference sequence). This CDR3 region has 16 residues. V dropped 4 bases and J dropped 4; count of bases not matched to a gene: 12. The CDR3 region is CASSSNRGTVSYGYTF. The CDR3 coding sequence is TGTGCCAGCAGCTCAAACAGGGGAACGGTGAGCTATGGCTACACCTTC.

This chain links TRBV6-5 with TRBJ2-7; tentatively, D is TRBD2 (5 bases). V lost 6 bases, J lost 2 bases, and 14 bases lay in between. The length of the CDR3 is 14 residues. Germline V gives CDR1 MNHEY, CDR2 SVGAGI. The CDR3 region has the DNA TGTGCCAGCAGCAAATTCCGAGGGACCTACGAGCAGTACTTC. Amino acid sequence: CASSKFRGTYEQYF.

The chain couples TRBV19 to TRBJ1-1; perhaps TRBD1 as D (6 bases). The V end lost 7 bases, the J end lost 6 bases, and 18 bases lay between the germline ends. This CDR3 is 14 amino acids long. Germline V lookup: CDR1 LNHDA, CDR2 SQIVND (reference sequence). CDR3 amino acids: CASTQNEQGAEAFF. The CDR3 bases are TGTGCCAGTACCCAAAACGAACAGGGCGCTGAAGCTTTCTTT. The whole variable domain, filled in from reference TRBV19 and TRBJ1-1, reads DGGITQSPKYLFRKEGQNVTLSCEQNLNHDAMYWYRQDPGQGLRLIYYSQIVNDFQKGDIAEGYSVSREKKESFPLTVTSAQKNPTAFYLCASTQNEQGAEAFFGQGTRLTVV.

The CDR3 DNA reads TGTGCCAGCAGCCGGACTAGCGCCGCAGATACGCAGTATTTT. It yields the protein CASSRTSAADTQYF. V is TRBV11-3 and J is TRBJ2-3; 9 bases match TRBD2. This CDR3 has 14 amino acids. Per germline, CDR1 SGHNT and CDR2 YENEEA. V gave up 5 bases and J gave up 4 bases; unmatched junction bases: 4.

CDR3 sequence reads: CASSEGPQVAEAFF. Here the CDR3 DNA reads TGTGCCAGCAGTGAGGGGCCTCAGGTCGCTGAAGCTTTCTTT. V is TRBV6-1 and J is TRBJ1-1; a possible D gene is TRBD1 (5 bases). This CDR3 contains 14 residues. The germline V gene has CDR1 MNHNS and CDR2 SASEGT. V lost 3 bases to trimming and J lost 6 bases, with 14 bases between them.

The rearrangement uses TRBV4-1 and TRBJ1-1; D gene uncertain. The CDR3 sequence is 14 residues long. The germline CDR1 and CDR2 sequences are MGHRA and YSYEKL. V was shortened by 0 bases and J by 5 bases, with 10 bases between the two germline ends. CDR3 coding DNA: TGCGCCAGCAGCCAAGATCTCGAGGATACTGAAGCTTTCTTT. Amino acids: CASSQDLEDTEAFF.

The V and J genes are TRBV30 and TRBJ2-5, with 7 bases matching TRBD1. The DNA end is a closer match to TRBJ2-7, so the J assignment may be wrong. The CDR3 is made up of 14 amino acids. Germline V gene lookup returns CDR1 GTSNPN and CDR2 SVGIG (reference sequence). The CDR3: CAWSGGRGTYEQYF. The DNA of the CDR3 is TGTGCCTGGAGTGGGGGCAGGGGGACCTACGAGCAGTACTTC.

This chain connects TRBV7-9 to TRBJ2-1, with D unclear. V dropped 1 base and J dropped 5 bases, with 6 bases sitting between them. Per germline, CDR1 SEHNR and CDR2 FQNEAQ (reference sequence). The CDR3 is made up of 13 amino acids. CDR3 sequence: CASSLGPNNEQFF. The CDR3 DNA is TGTGCCAGCAGCTTAGGGCCGAACAATGAGCAGTTCTTC.

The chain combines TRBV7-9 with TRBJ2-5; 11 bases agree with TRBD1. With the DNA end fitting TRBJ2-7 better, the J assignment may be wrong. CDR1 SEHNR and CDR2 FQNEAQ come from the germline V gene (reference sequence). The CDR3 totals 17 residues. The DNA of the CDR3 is TGTGCCAGCAGCTTGTTGGGCGGGGGACAGGGGGCCTACGAGCAGTACTTC. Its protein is CASSLLGGGQGAYEQYF.

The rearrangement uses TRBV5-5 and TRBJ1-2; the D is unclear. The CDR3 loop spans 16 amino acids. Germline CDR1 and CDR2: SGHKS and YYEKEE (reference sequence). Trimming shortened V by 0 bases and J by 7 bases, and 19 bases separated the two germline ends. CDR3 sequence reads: CASSLAPGSSGVGYTF. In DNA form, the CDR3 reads TGTGCCAGCAGCTTGGCCCCCGGGAGTAGTGGGGTTGGCTACACCTTC.

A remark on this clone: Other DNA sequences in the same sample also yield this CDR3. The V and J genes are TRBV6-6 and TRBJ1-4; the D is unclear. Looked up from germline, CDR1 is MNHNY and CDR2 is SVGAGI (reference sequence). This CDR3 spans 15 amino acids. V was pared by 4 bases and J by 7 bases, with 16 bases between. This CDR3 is CASSSLSVFGEKLFF. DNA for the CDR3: TGTGCCAGCAGTTCCCTCTCGGTTTTTGGTGAAAAACTGTTTTTT.

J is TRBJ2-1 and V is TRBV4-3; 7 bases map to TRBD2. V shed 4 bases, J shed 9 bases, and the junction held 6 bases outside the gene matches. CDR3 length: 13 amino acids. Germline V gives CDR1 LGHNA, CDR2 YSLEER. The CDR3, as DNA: TGCGCCAGCAGCCCGACGGGGGGAGGTGAGCAGTTCTTC. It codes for CASSPTGGGEQFF.

In DNA form, the CDR3 reads TGTGCCAGTAGTCTCATGGGGGCGGCTGAAGCTTTCTTT. Its translation: CASSLMGAAEAFF. The chain is built from TRBV19 and TRBJ1-1; tentative D call: TRBD1 (6 bases). CDR1 is LNHDA, CDR2 SQIVND, per germline (reference sequence). The CDR3 covers 13 residues. V lost 5 bases to trimming and J lost 6 bases, with 13 bases between them.

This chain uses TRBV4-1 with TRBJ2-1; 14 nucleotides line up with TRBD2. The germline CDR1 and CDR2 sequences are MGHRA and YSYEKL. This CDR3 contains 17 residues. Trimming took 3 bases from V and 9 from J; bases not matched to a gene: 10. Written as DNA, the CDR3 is TGCGCCAGCAGCCAGGGGCCGGGACTAGCGGGAGCCAGTGAGCAGTTCTTC. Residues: CASSQGPGLAGASEQFF.

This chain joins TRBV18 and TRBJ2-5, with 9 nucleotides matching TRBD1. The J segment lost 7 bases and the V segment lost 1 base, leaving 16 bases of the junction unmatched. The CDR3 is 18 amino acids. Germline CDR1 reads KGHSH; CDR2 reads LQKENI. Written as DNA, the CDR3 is TGTGCCAGCTCACCACTCAGATCAGGGACAGGGCGCGCGGTGACCCAGTACTTC. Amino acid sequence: CASSPLRSGTGRAVTQYF.

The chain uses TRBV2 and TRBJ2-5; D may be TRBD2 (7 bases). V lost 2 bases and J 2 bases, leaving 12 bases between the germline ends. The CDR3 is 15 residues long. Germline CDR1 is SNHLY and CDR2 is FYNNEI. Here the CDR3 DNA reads TGTGCCAGCAGTGAAAGGGGGGGCTCACAAGAGACCCAGTACTTC. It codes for CASSERGGSQETQYF. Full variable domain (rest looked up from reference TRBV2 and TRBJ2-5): EPEVTQTPSHQVTQMGQEVILRCVPISNHLYFYWYRQILGQKVEFLVSFYNNEISEKSEIFDDQFSVERPDGSNFTLKIRSTKLEDSAMYFCASSERGGSQETQYFGPGTRLLVL.

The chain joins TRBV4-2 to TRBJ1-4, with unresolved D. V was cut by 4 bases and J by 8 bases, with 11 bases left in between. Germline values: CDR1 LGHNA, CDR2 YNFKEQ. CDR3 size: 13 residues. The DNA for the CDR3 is TGTGCCAGCAGCCTCAAGGAGGACGAAAAACTGTTTTTT. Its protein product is CASSLKEDEKLFF.

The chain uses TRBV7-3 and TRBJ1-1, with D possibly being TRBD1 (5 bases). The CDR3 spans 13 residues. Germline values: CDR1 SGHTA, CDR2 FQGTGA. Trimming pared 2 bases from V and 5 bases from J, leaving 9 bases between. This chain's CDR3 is CASSLFQGTEAFF. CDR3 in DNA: TGTGCCAGCAGCTTATTTCAGGGAACTGAAGCTTTCTTT.

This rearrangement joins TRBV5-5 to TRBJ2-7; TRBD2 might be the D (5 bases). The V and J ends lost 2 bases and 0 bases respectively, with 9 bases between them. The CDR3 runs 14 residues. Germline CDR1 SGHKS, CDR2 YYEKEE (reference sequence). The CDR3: CASSFNGISYEQYF. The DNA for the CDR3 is TGTGCCAGCAGCTTTAACGGGATCTCCTACGAGCAGTACTTC.

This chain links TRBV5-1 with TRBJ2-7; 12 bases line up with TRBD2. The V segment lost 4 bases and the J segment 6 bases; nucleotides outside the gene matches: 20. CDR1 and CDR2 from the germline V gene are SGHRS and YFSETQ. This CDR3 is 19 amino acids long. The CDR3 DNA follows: TGCGCCAGCAGCCCAATGCCCCTAGCGGGAGGGCCTCTTGCTAGCGAGCAGTACTTC. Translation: CASSPMPLAGGPLASEQYF.

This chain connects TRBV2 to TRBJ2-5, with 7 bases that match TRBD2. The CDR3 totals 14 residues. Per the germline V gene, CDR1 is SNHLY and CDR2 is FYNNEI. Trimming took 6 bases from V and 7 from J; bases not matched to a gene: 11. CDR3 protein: CASRGGREGGTQYF. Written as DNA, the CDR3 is TGTGCCAGCAGGGGCGGGAGAGAGGGCGGGACCCAGTACTTC.

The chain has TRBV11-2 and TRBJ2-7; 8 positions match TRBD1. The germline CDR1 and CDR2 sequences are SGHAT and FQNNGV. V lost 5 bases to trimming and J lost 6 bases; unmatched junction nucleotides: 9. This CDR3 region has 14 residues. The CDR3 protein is CASSQDRAHLEQYF. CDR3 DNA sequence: TGTGCCAGCAGCCAGGACAGGGCTCACCTCGAGCAGTACTTC.

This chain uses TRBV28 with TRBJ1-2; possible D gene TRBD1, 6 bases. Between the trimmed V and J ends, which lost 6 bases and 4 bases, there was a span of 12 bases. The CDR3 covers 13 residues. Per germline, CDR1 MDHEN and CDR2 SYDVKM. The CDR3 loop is CASSPQGAYGYTF. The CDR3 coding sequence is TGTGCCAGCAGCCCACAGGGAGCCTATGGCTACACCTTC.